The 10 T cell receptor beta chains given below trace back to one sample, sequenced in a study of T cells after posttransplantation cyclophosphamide. The naive gate required viable CD3+CD4+ or CD3+CD8+ cells with CCR7+CD45RA+CD45RO-CD95-CD27+CD28+ phenotype. Profiled with immunoSEQ multiplex PCR; TCRdb holds only in-frame clones, not every one. This sample yields some 20,000 clones, of which 95% to 98% are seen a single time; roughly 0.15% belongs to the top ten. Sample: naive CD4+ T cells sorted from PBMCs. The source is a man aged 35 to 55 in good health, CMV-negative, and a related stem cell transplant donor.

A single count supports this clone. The rearrangement joins TRBV9 to TRBJ2-2; 7 bases fit TRBD2. Trimming took 3 bases from V and 1 from J; bases not matched to a gene: 3. Germline V gene lookup returns CDR1 SGDLS and CDR2 YYNGEE. There are 15 residues in the CDR3. The CDR3 sequence: CASSAGGVNTGELFF. Written as DNA, the CDR3 is TGTGCCAGCAGCGCGGGAGGCGTGAACACCGGGGAGCTGTTTTTT.

This chain uses TRBV27 with TRBJ2-1; 8 bases align to TRBD2. The CDR3 runs 19 residues. Germline CDR1 reads MNHEY; CDR2 reads SMNVEV (reference sequence). J gave up 7 bases and V 0 bases, and 17 bases lay outside the gene matches. The CDR3 DNA reads as TGTGCCAGCAGTTTATCGGGGGCGGGGGGAGCGGGAGCTATAAATGAGCAGTTCTTC. Amino acids: CASSLSGAGGAGAINEQFF.

The rearrangement links TRBV4-1 to TRBJ2-2, with TRBD2 matching 11 bases. Germline values: CDR1 MGHRA, CDR2 YSYEKL. The CDR3 is 15 amino acids. V lost 5 bases, J lost 4 bases, and 3 bases stayed unmatched. The CDR3 coding sequence is TGCGCCAGCAGCAGAGGACTAGCGGGCACCGGGGAGCTGTTTTTT. Translation gives CASSRGLAGTGELFF.

The rearrangement links TRBV30 to TRBJ2-5, with unresolved D. This CDR3 contains 11 residues. V was trimmed by 4 bases and J by 5 bases, leaving 8 bases between them. Germline assignment: CDR1 GTSNPN and CDR2 SVGIG (reference sequence). CDR3: CAWNTGETQYF. CDR3 DNA: TGTGCCTGGAATACCGGGGAGACCCAGTACTTC.

This sequence joins TRBV11-2 and TRBJ2-5, with a weak D call TRBD2 (6 bases). Trimming left V 4 bases short and J 9 bases short, with 18 bases between. Germline V CDR1 and CDR2: SGHAT, FQNNGV. The CDR3 contains 14 residues. CDR3 amino acids: CASSSRPVWGAQYF. CDR3 sequence (DNA): TGTGCCAGCAGCTCCCGACCGGTCTGGGGGGCCCAGTACTTC.

The rearrangement uses TRBV7-2 and TRBJ2-2; 14 bases fit TRBD2. The germline V gene has CDR1 SGHTA and CDR2 FQGNSA. This CDR3 has 16 residues. V dropped 5 bases and J dropped 7; count of bases not matched to a gene: 6. The CDR3 DNA reads TGTGCCAGCAGCCCAAGACTAGCGGGAGGGGGCGGGGAGCTGTTTTTT. It yields the protein CASSPRLAGGGGELFF. Looking up the rest from reference TRBV7-2 and TRBJ2-2 gives the full variable domain: GAGVSQSPSNKVTEKGKDVELRCDPISGHTALYWYRQSLGQGLEFLIYFQGNSAPDKSGLPSDRFSAERTGGSVSTLTIQRTQQEDSAVYLCASSPRLAGGGGELFFGEGSRLTVL.

The chain is built from TRBV10-3 and TRBJ1-1, with D tentatively TRBD1 (6 bases). This CDR3 is 13 amino acids long. V was cut by 7 bases and J by 5 bases, with 14 bases left in between. Germline values: CDR1 ENHRY, CDR2 SYGVKD. CDR3 nucleotide sequence: TGTGCCATCACCGGGACAACGGGGACTGAAGCTTTCTTT. Its translation is CAITGTTGTEAFF.

The gene calls are TRBV28 and TRBJ1-5, with D tentatively TRBD1 (6 bases). The CDR3 loop spans 15 amino acids. Germline V CDR1 and CDR2: MDHEN, SYDVKM. The V gene lost 6 bases and the J gene lost 5 bases, with 17 bases spanning the gap. DNA of the CDR3: TGTGCCAGCAGCCGTACTGGACAGCCGGATCAGCCCCAGCATTTT. The encoded protein is CASSRTGQPDQPQHF.

V is TRBV7-2 and J is TRBJ1-1; no reliable D call. Germline values: CDR1 SGHTA, CDR2 FQGNSA. CDR3 length equals 13 residues. Trimming removed 3 bases from V and 1 base from J, with 6 bases in between. Here the CDR3 reads CASSFRGNTEAFF. CDR3 bases: TGTGCCAGCAGCTTCCGAGGGAACACTGAAGCTTTCTTT.

The chain joins TRBV6-5 to TRBJ2-6; D remains unclear. The CDR3 is 13 amino acids. V lost 6 bases and J lost 3, with 6 bases in between. Germline loops: CDR1 MNHEY, CDR2 SVGAGI. The chain's CDR3 is CASSRGGANVLTF. Written as DNA, the CDR3 is TGTGCCAGCAGCCGCGGTGGGGCCAACGTCCTGACTTTC.